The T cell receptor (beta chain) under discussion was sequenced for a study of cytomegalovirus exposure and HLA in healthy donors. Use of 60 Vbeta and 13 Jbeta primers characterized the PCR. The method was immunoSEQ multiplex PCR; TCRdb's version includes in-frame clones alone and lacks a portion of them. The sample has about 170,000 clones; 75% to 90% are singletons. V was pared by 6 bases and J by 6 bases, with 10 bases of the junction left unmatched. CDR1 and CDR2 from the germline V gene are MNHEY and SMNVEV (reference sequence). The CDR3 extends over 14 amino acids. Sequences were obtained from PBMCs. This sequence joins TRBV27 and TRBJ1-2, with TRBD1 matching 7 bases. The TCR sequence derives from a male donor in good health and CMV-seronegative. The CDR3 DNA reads TGTGCCAGCAGGCCCGACAGGGAGGAACATGGCTACACCTTC. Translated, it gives CASRPDREEHGYTF.